This passage covers 14 T cell receptor beta chains from one sample sequenced in a study of T-cell memory formation after mild COVID-19. A single record per CDR3 protein comes from TCRdb applying MiXCR to the 5' RACE reads. The repertoire holds nearly 40,000 distinct CDR3 sequences, roughly 6.1% seen once, with 0.65% to 0.9% in the top ten. Sequences were obtained from PBMCs or a T cell subset sorted from them (not recorded which). Receptors originate from an adult who had mild COVID-19 (a few samples of this study predate the infection). Cell type and time point are not known.

The gene calls are TRBV24-1 and TRBJ2-3, with D perhaps TRBD1 (6 bases). Germline V gene data show CDR1 as KGHDR and CDR2 as SFDVKD. This CDR3 comprises 15 residues. The V end lost 4 bases, the J end lost 5 bases, and 15 bases lay between the germline ends. Here the CDR3 reads CATSESVGAGDTQYF. The CDR3 DNA sequence: TGTGCCACCAGTGAAAGCGTGGGGGCAGGAGATACGCAGTATTTT.

This clonotype occurred many times. The chain is built from TRBV7-2 and TRBJ2-3, with TRBD1 identical over 8 bases. From germline, CDR1 is SGHTA and CDR2 FQGNSA. Trimming removed 1 base from V and 5 bases from J; junction bases left unmatched: 5. The CDR3 totals 15 residues. DNA for the CDR3: TGTGCCAGCAGCTTAGGGCAGGGGGCCGTAGATACGCAGTATTTT. It encodes CASSLGQGAVDTQYF.

The V call is TRBV5-5, the J call TRBJ2-1; TRBD2 aligns across 7 bases. The CDR3 runs 15 residues. Germline loops: CDR1 SGHKS, CDR2 YYEKEE (reference sequence). The V segment lost 4 bases and the J segment 3 bases; nucleotides outside the gene matches: 7. Here the CDR3 DNA reads TGTGCCAGCAGCCTGATGGGCGGGAGCTACAATGAGCAGTTCTTC. Residues: CASSLMGGSYNEQFF.

Only a few counts were recorded for this clonotype. The chain has TRBV5-1 and TRBJ2-7; D is perhaps TRBD1 (5 bases). Per the germline V gene, CDR1 is SGHRS and CDR2 is YFSETQ. V lost 4 bases, J lost 2 bases, and 10 bases lay in between. The CDR3 loop spans 13 amino acids. The CDR3 here is CASSLRVAYEQYF. The CDR3 DNA reads TGCGCCAGCAGCCTCAGGGTTGCCTACGAGCAGTACTTC.

This clonotype was detected many times. The rearrangement links TRBV11-2 to TRBJ2-2; D possibly uses TRBD1 or TRBD2 (5 bases each). The CDR3 has 15 amino acids. Germline lookup yields CDR1 SGHAT and CDR2 FQNNGV. V was shortened by 2 bases and J by 4 bases, with 11 bases between the two germline ends. The CDR3 bases are TGTGCCAGCAGCTTATGGACGAGGGGCACCGGGGAGCTGTTTTTT. It yields the protein CASSLWTRGTGELFF.

This rearrangement joins TRBV24-1 to TRBJ1-2; D not certain. Per germline, CDR1 KGHDR and CDR2 SFDVKD. Deletions cut 2 bases from V and 4 bases from J, with 10 bases between. The CDR3 has 14 residues. This CDR3 reads CATSDYQQGYGYTF. The CDR3 DNA reads as TGTGCCACCAGTGATTACCAACAAGGCTATGGCTACACCTTC.

J is TRBJ1-1 and V is TRBV19; the D gene is possibly TRBD1 (6 bases). Germline CDR1 reads LNHDA; CDR2 reads SQIVND (reference sequence). V lost 1 base to trimming and J lost 6 bases, with 15 bases between them. The CDR3 runs to 15 residues. The CDR3 spells CASSIVGPRGPEAFF. In DNA form, the CDR3 reads TGTGCCAGTAGTATAGTGGGGCCCAGGGGCCCTGAAGCTTTCTTT.

This clonotype was detected ten times or more. The chain employs TRBV9 and TRBJ2-1, with TRBD2 as a possible D gene (5 bases). The CDR3 sequence is 16 residues long. V gave up 0 bases and J gave up 1 base, with 11 bases separating them. The germline V gene has CDR1 SGDLS and CDR2 YYNGEE. CDR3 region: CASSVGPGSSYNEQFF. The CDR3 bases are TGTGCCAGCAGCGTAGGGCCGGGAAGTTCCTACAATGAGCAGTTCTTC. Full variable domain (outside the CDR3, taken from reference TRBV9 and TRBJ2-1): DSGVTQTPKHLITATGQRVTLRCSPRSGDLSVYWYQQSLDQGLQFLIQYYNGEERAKGNILERFSAQQFPDLHSELNLSSLELGDSALYFCASSVGPGSSYNEQFFGPGTRLTVL.

This sequence joins TRBV7-2 and TRBJ1-2, with D possibly matching TRBD1 (5 bases). The CDR3 totals 14 residues. Germline lookup yields CDR1 SGHTA and CDR2 FQGNSA. The V and J ends lost 1 base and 12 bases respectively, with 18 bases between them. The CDR3 is CASSLGEGSRGHTF. In DNA, the CDR3 is TGTGCCAGCAGCTTAGGGGAAGGAAGTCGGGGCCACACCTTC.

V and J are TRBV7-9 and TRBJ1-2; D not certain. V lost 4 bases to trimming and J lost 7 bases, with 10 bases between them. The CDR3 extends over 12 amino acids. Per the germline V gene, CDR1 is SEHNR and CDR2 is FQNEAQ (reference sequence). This CDR3 reads CASSSPVGGYTF. The CDR3 DNA reads as TGTGCCAGCAGCTCCCCGGTGGGTGGCTACACCTTC.

The chain recombines TRBV7-8 with TRBJ2-2; D is perhaps TRBD2 (5 bases). The CDR3 length is 15 residues. The germline V and J ends were trimmed by 4 bases and 0 bases, with 9 bases remaining between them. Germline lookup yields CDR1 SGHVS and CDR2 FQNEAQ. Here the CDR3 reads CASSSGLPNTGELFF. The CDR3 DNA sequence: TGTGCCAGCAGCTCAGGACTCCCGAACACCGGGGAGCTGTTTTTT.

The rearrangement joins TRBV2 to TRBJ1-2; a weak D match, TRBD1 (6 bases). Per the germline V gene, CDR1 is SNHLY and CDR2 is FYNNEI. The CDR3 contains 15 residues. V lost 7 bases and J 2 bases, leaving 17 bases between the germline ends. This CDR3 reads CASIIGRGINYGYTF. In DNA, the CDR3 is TGTGCCAGCATAATAGGAAGGGGGATCAACTATGGCTACACCTTC. Full variable domain (outside the CDR3, taken from reference TRBV2 and TRBJ1-2): EPEVTQTPSHQVTQMGQEVILRCVPISNHLYFYWYRQILGQKVEFLVSFYNNEISEKSEIFDDQFSVERPDGSNFTLKIRSTKLEDSAMYFCASIIGRGINYGYTFGSGTRLTVV.

This clonotype was counted only a few times. The V call is TRBV9, the J call TRBJ1-2; no clear D gene. The length of the CDR3 is 15 residues. CDR1 SGDLS and CDR2 YYNGEE come from the germline V gene. With 0 bases removed from V and 7 bases from J, the gap between germline ends came to 16 bases. The CDR3 DNA is TGTGCCAGCAGCGTAGGGAGTGAGTCTTTTGGTGGCTACACCTTC. As protein: CASSVGSESFGGYTF.

In this sample, this clonotype turned up many times. This rearrangement joins TRBV7-8 to TRBJ2-5; TRBD2 agrees at 9 bases. Germline V gene lookup returns CDR1 SGHVS and CDR2 FQNEAQ. Trimming cost V 5 bases and J 4 bases; bases outside gene matches: 5. The CDR3 is made up of 14 amino acids. This chain's CDR3 is CASSRRAGGETQYF. CDR3 nucleotides: TGTGCCAGCAGCCGTAGAGCGGGAGGAGAGACCCAGTACTTC.